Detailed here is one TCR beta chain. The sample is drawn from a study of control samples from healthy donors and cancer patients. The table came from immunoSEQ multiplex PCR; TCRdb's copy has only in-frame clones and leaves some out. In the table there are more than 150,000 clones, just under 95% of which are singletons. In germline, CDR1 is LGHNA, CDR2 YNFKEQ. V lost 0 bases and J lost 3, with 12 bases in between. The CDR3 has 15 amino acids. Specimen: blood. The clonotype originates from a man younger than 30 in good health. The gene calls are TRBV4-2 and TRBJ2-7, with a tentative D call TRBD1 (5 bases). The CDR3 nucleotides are TGTGCCAGCAGCCAAGAAAGGACATCGGTCTACGAGCAGTACTTC. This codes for CASSQERTSVYEQYF.